These T cell receptor beta chains were read from a single sample in a study of blood T cell repertoires in COVID-19. The assay was immunoSEQ multiplex PCR, and TCRdb's table has in-frame clones only and misses some. Here the sample spans 300,000 or so clones, about 87% being singletons. The material sequenced was peripheral blood. All receptors come from a woman aged 40 to 50 with acute or convalescent COVID-19. Each CDR3 is given with its conserved first and last residue. Fields, in order: clone size, J gene, V gene, D gene, CDR3 protein, CDR3 DNA. The D gene is left open where the match is weak. Clone size is not always given. Where it is, it says once, few, many or a class for expanded clones.

clone_size: NA; j_call: TRBJ2-3; v_call: TRBV3-1/TRBV3-2; d_call: NA; cdr3_aa: CASSQDSTDTQYF; cdr3_nt: TGTGCCAGCAGCCAAGATTCGACAGATACGCAGTATTTT
clone_size: NA; j_call: TRBJ2-5; v_call: TRBV5-1; d_call: NA; cdr3_aa: CASSRGTQETQYF; cdr3_nt: TGCGCCAGCAGCAGGGGGACCCAAGAGACCCAGTACTTC
clone_size: NA; j_call: TRBJ1-1; v_call: TRBV29-1; d_call: NA; cdr3_aa: CSVEESGNTEAFF; cdr3_nt: TGCAGCGTTGAAGAGTCAGGGAACACTGAAGCTTTCTTT
clone_size: NA; j_call: TRBJ2-2; v_call: TRBV29-1; d_call: TRBD1; cdr3_aa: CSVGQGANTGELFF; cdr3_nt: TGCAGCGTGGGACAGGGCGCGAACACCGGGGAGCTGTTTTTT
clone_size: NA; j_call: TRBJ2-3; v_call: TRBV9; d_call: NA; cdr3_aa: CASSTRDFTDTQYF; cdr3_nt: TGTGCCAGCAGCACTCGGGACTTCACAGATACGCAGTATTTT
clone_size: once; j_call: TRBJ1-2; v_call: TRBV18; d_call: TRBD1; cdr3_aa: CASSPGQGTFYGYTF; cdr3_nt: TGTGCCAGCTCACCCGGACAGGGGACTTTCTATGGCTACACCTTC
clone_size: NA; j_call: TRBJ2-4; v_call: TRBV19; d_call: NA; cdr3_aa: CASSITGPPENIQYF; cdr3_nt: TGTGCCAGTAGTATAACAGGCCCCCCGGAAAACATTCAGTACTTC
clone_size: once; j_call: TRBJ1-2; v_call: TRBV27; d_call: TRBD1; cdr3_aa: CASSLTTGPSGYTF; cdr3_nt: TGTGCCAGCAGTTTAACGACAGGGCCGTCGGGCTACACCTTC
clone_size: NA; j_call: TRBJ2-6; v_call: TRBV2; d_call: TRBD1; cdr3_aa: CASIGDRDNYGANVLTF; cdr3_nt: TGTGCCAGCATTGGGGACAGAGATAATTATGGGGCCAACGTCCTGACTTTC
clone_size: NA; j_call: TRBJ1-1; v_call: TRBV29-1; d_call: NA; cdr3_aa: CSVARQAEAFF; cdr3_nt: TGCAGCGTTGCCCGACAGGCTGAAGCTTTCTTT
clone_size: NA; j_call: TRBJ1-1; v_call: TRBV21-1; d_call: NA; cdr3_aa: CASSKVPQGKNTEAFF; cdr3_nt: TGTGCCAGCAGCAAAGTCCCCCAGGGGAAGAACACTGAAGCTTTCTTT
clone_size: NA; j_call: TRBJ1-1; v_call: TRBV15; d_call: NA; cdr3_aa: CATSRDPNGWNTEAFF; cdr3_nt: TGTGCCACCAGCAGAGATCCCAACGGTTGGAACACTGAAGCTTTCTTT
clone_size: NA; j_call: TRBJ1-1; v_call: TRBV9; d_call: TRBD1; cdr3_aa: CASSVDRGHTEAFF; cdr3_nt: TGTGCCAGCAGCGTAGACAGGGGGCACACTGAAGCTTTCTTT
clone_size: NA; j_call: TRBJ2-5; v_call: TRBV3-1/TRBV3-2; d_call: NA; cdr3_aa: CASSQDRGYSETQYF; cdr3_nt: TGTGCCAGCAGCCAAGATCGCGGGTATTCAGAGACCCAGTACTTC
clone_size: NA; j_call: TRBJ1-4; v_call: TRBV12-5; d_call: NA; cdr3_aa: CASGFLTNEKLFF; cdr3_nt: TGTGCTAGTGGTTTCTTGACTAATGAAAAACTGTTTTTT
clone_size: NA; j_call: TRBJ1-1; v_call: TRBV19; d_call: NA; cdr3_aa: CASGAERGTEAFF; cdr3_nt: TGTGCCAGTGGTGCCGAAAGGGGTACTGAAGCTTTCTTT
clone_size: NA; j_call: TRBJ2-5; v_call: TRBV4-1; d_call: TRBD1; cdr3_aa: CASSQDFPDRVTTQYF; cdr3_nt: TGCGCCAGCAGCCAAGATTTCCCGGACAGGGTCACGACCCAGTACTTC
clone_size: NA; j_call: TRBJ2-3; v_call: TRBV3-1/TRBV3-2; d_call: TRBD2; cdr3_aa: CASSSRTSGTDTQYF; cdr3_nt: TGTGCCAGCAGCTCTCGGACTAGCGGCACAGATACGCAGTATTTT
clone_size: NA; j_call: TRBJ1-2; v_call: TRBV10-3; d_call: TRBD1; cdr3_aa: CAIKRDRGLNYGYTF; cdr3_nt: TGTGCCATCAAGCGGGACAGGGGCCTTAACTATGGCTACACCTTC
clone_size: NA; j_call: TRBJ2-1; v_call: TRBV20-1; d_call: NA; cdr3_aa: CSASLPGTSYNEQFF; cdr3_nt: TGCAGTGCTAGTCTCCCCGGGACAAGTTACAATGAGCAGTTCTTC
clone_size: once; j_call: TRBJ1-1; v_call: TRBV20-1; d_call: NA; cdr3_aa: CSVPRVTEAFF; cdr3_nt: TGCAGTGTCCCCAGGGTCACTGAAGCTTTCTTT
clone_size: NA; j_call: TRBJ1-2; v_call: TRBV5-1; d_call: TRBD1; cdr3_aa: CASSPGQGAYGYTF; cdr3_nt: TGCGCCAGCAGCCCGGGACAGGGGGCTTATGGCTACACCTTC
clone_size: NA; j_call: TRBJ1-1; v_call: TRBV11-3; d_call: NA; cdr3_aa: CASSLGRSGTEAFF; cdr3_nt: TGTGCCAGCAGCTTAGGGAGGTCGGGCACTGAAGCTTTCTTT